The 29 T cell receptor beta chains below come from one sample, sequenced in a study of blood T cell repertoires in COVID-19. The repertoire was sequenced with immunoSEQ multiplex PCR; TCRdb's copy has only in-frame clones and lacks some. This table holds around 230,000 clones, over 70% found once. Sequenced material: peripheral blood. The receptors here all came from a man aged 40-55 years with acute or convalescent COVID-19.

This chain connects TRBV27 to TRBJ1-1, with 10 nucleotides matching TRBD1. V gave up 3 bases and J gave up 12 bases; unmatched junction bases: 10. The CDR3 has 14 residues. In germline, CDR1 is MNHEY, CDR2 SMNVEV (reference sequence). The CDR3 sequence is CASSFPGTGAKTFF. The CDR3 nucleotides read TGTGCCAGCAGTTTCCCCGGGACAGGGGCGAAAACTTTCTTT.

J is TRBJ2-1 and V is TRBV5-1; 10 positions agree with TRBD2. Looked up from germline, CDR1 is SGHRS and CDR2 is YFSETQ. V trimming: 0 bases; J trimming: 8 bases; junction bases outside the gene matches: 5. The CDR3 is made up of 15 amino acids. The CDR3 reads CASSLGLAGVDEQFF. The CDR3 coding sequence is TGCGCCAGCAGCTTGGGCCTAGCGGGAGTTGATGAGCAGTTCTTC.

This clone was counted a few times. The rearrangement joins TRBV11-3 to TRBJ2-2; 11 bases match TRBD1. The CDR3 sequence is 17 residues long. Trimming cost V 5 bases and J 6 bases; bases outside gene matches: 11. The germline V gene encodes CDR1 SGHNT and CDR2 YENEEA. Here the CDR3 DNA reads TGTGCCAGCAGCCCGGGACAGGGGGTTCGTTGGGCCGGGGAGCTGTTTTTT. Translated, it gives CASSPGQGVRWAGELFF.

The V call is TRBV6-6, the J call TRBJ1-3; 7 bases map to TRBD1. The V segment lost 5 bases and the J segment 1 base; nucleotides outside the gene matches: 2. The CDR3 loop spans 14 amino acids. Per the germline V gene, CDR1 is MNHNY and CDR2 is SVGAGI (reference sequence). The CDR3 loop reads CASSTGASGNTIYF. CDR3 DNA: TGTGCCAGCAGTACAGGGGCGTCTGGAAACACCATATATTTT.

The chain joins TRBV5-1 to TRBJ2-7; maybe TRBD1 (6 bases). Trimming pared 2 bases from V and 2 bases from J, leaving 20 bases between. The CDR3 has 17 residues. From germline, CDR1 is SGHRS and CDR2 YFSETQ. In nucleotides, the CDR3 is TGCGCCAGCAGCTTAGACTCACGGGAACAGGGCACCTACGAGCAGTACTTC. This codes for CASSLDSREQGTYEQYF.

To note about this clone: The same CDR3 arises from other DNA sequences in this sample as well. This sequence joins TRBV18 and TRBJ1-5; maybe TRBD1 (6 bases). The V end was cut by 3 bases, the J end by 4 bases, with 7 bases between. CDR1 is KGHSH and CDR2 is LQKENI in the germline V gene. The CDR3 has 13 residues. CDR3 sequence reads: CASSPQGNQPQHF. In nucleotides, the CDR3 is TGTGCCAGCTCACCTCAGGGGAATCAGCCCCAGCATTTT.

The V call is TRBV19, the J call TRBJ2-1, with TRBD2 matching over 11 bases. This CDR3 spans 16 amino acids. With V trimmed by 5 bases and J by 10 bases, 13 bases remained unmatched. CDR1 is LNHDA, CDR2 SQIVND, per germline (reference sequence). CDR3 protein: CASSLTGTSGEGEQFF. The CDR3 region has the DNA TGTGCCAGTAGTCTGACCGGGACTAGCGGCGAGGGGGAGCAGTTCTTC.

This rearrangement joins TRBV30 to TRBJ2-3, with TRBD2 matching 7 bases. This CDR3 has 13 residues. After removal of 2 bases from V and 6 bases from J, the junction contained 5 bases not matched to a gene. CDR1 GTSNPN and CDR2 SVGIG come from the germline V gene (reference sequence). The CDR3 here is CAWSTGGSDTQYF. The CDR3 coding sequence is TGTGCCTGGAGTACGGGCGGGAGTGATACGCAGTATTTT.

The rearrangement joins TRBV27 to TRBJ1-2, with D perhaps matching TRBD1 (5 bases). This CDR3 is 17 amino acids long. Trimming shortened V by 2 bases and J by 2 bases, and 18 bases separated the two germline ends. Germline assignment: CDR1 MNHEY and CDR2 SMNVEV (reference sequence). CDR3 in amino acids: CASSLRGVGQGNYGYTF. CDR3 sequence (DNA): TGTGCCAGCAGTTTAAGGGGTGTCGGGCAGGGCAACTATGGCTACACCTTC.

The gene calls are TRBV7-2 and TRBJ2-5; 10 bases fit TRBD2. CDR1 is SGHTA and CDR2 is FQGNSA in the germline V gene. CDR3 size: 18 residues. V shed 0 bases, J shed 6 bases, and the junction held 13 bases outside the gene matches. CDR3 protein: CASSLAWGLAGAMQTQYF. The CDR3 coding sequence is TGTGCCAGCAGCTTAGCGTGGGGGCTAGCGGGAGCTATGCAGACCCAGTACTTC.

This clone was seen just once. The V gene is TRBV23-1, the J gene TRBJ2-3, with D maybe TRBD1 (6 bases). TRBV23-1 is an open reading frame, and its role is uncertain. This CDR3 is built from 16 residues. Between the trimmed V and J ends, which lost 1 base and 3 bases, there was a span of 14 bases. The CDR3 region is CASSQYHQGKTDTQYF. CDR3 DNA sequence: TGCGCCAGCAGTCAATATCATCAGGGGAAGACAGATACGCAGTATTTT.

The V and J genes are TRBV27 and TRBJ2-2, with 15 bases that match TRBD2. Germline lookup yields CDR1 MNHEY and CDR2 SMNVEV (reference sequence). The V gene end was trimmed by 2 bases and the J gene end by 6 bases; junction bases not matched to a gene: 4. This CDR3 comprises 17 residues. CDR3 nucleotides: TGTGCCAGCAGTTTAACAGGACTAGCGGGAGGGGCCGGGGAGCTGTTTTTT. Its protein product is CASSLTGLAGGAGELFF.

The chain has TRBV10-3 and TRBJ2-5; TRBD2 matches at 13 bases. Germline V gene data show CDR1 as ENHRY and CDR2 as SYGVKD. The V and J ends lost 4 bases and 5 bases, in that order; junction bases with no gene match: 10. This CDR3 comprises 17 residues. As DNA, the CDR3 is TGTGCCATCAGTGTGGGACTAGCGGGACTTGGGGGCGAGACCCAGTACTTC. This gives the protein CAISVGLAGLGGETQYF.

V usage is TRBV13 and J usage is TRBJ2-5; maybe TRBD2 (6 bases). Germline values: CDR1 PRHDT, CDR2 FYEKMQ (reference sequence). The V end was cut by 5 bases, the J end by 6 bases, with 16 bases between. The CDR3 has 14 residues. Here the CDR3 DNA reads TGTGCCAGCAGCGGGGGACTTGGGCGAAAGACCCAGTACTTC. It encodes CASSGGLGRKTQYF.

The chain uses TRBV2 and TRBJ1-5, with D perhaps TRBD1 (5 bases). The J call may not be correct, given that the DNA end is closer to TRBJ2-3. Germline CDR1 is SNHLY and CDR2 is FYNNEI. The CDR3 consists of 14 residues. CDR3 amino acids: CASRGQGGNQPQYF. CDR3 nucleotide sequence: TGTGCCAGCAGGGGCCAGGGTGGCAATCAGCCCCAGTATTTT.

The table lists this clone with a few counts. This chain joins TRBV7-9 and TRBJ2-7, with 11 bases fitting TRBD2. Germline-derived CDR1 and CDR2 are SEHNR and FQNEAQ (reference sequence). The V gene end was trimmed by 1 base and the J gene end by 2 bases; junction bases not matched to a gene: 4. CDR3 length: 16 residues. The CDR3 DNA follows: TGTGCCAGCAGCTTAGACCTAGCGGGAGGTGCCTACGAGCAGTACTTC. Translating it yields CASSLDLAGGAYEQYF.

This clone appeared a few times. The CDR3 spells CSVEDRGYYTNYGYTF. CDR3 in DNA: TGCAGCGTTGAAGACAGGGGTTATTATACTAACTATGGCTACACCTTC. This chain connects TRBV29-1 to TRBJ1-2; weak D call: TRBD1 (6 bases). This CDR3 has 16 amino acids. The germline V gene has CDR1 SQVTM and CDR2 ANQGSEA. Deletions cut 0 bases from V and 0 bases from J, with 14 bases between.

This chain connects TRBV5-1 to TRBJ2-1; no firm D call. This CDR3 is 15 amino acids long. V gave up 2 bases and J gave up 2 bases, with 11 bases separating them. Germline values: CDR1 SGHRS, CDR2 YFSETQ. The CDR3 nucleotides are TGCGCCAGCAGCTTAACCGCGGAAACCTACAATGAGCAGTTCTTC. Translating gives CASSLTAETYNEQFF. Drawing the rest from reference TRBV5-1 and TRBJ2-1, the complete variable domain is KAGVTQTPRYLIKTRGQQVTLSCSPISGHRSVSWYQQTPGQGLQFLFEYFSETQRNKGNFPGRFSGRQFSNSRSEMNVSTLELGDSALYLCASSLTAETYNEQFFGPGTRLTVL.

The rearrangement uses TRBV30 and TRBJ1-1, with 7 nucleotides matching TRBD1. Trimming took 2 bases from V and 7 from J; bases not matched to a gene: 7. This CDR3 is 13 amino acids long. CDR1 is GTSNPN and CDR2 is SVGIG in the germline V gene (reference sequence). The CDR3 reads CAWSPGQKYEAFF. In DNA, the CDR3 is TGTGCCTGGAGTCCGGGACAGAAATATGAAGCTTTCTTT. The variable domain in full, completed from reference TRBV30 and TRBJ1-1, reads SQTIHQWPATLVQPVGSPLSLECTVEGTSNPNLYWYRQAAGRGLQLLFYSVGIGQISSEVPQNLSASRPQDRQFILSSKKLLLSDSGFYLCAWSPGQKYEAFFGQGTRLTVV.

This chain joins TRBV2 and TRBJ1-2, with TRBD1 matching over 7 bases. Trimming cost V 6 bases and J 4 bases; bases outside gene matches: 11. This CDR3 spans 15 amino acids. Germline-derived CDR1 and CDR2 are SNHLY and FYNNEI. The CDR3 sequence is CASRSGTAGVYGYTF. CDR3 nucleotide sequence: TGTGCCAGCAGGTCCGGGACAGCTGGGGTCTATGGCTACACCTTC. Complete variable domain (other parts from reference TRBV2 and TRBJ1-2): EPEVTQTPSHQVTQMGQEVILRCVPISNHLYFYWYRQILGQKVEFLVSFYNNEISEKSEIFDDQFSVERPDGSNFTLKIRSTKLEDSAMYFCASRSGTAGVYGYTFGSGTRLTVV.

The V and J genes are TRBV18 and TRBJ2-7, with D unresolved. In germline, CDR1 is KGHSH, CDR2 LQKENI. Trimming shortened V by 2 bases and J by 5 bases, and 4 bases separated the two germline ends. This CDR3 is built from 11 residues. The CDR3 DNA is TGTGCCAGCTCACCAGGGCACGAGCAGTACTTC. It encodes CASSPGHEQYF.

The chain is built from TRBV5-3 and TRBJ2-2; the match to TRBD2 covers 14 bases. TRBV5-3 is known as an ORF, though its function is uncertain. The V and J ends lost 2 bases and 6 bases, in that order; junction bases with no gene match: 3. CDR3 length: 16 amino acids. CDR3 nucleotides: TGTGCCAGAAGCTTAAAGACTAGCGGGAGGGCCGGGGAGCTGTTTTTT. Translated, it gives CARSLKTSGRAGELFF.

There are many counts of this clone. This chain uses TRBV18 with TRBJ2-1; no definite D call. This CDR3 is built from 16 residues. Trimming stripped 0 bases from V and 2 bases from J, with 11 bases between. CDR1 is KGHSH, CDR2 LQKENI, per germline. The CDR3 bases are TGTGCCAGCTCACCACCGCAAGCGCGACCCTACAATGAGCAGTTCTTC. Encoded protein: CASSPPQARPYNEQFF.

As DNA, the CDR3 is TGTGCCTGGAGTCCGGGTCTTTCCTACGAGCAGTACTTC. This sequence encodes CAWSPGLSYEQYF. This chain uses TRBV30 with TRBJ2-7; no clear D gene. CDR1 GTSNPN and CDR2 SVGIG come from the germline V gene (reference sequence). This CDR3 comprises 13 residues. Trimming pared 2 bases from V and 1 base from J, leaving 9 bases between.

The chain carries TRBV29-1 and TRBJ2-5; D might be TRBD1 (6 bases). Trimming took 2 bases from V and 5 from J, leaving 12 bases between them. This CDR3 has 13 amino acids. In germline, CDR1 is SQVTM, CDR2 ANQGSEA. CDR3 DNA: TGCAGCGTTGAATTGGGGCAGGGGGAGACCCAGTACTTC. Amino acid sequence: CSVELGQGETQYF.

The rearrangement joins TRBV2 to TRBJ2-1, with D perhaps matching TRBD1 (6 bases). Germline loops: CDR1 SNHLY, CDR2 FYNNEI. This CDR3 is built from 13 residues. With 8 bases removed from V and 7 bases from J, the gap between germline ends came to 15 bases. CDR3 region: CASSRTASNEQFF. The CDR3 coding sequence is TGTGCCAGCTCCCGGACAGCGAGTAATGAGCAGTTCTTC.

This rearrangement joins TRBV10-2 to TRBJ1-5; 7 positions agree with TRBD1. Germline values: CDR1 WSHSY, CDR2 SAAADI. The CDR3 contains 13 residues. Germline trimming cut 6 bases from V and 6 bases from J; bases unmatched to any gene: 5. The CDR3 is CASSSDRAQPQHF. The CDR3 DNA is TGCGCCAGCAGCTCCGACAGGGCTCAGCCCCAGCATTTT.

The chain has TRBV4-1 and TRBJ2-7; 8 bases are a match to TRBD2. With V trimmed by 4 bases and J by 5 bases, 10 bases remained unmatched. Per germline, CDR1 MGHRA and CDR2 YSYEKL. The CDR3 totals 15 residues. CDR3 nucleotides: TGCGCCAGCAGCCCGAACGGACTAGCCGTAGACGAGCAGTACTTC. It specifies CASSPNGLAVDEQYF.

Here the CDR3 reads CASSEIGEGSSGNTIYF. DNA of the CDR3: TGTGCCAGCAGTGAAATCGGGGAGGGTTCAAGTGGAAACACCATATATTTT. The rearrangement joins TRBV2 to TRBJ1-3; D ambiguous. The CDR3 consists of 17 residues. The V and J ends lost 2 bases and 3 bases respectively, with 17 bases between them. Per the germline V gene, CDR1 is SNHLY and CDR2 is FYNNEI.